The clone carrying this T cell receptor beta chain was seen a single time. The data were taken from a study of blood T cell repertoires in COVID-19. Background on the study: Italy, Spain and the United States were the sources of the convalescent and acute COVID-19 samples. Sources were T cells, B-cell-depleted T cells, or PBMCs; the material itself was cDNA or gDNA.

Per the authors' pipeline: Reference gene primer amplification in the assay estimated nucleated cell counts. Assay: immunoSEQ multiplex PCR; the TCRdb copy retains only in-frame clones and omits some. V and J calls and clone size are given by that table; D and trimming were obtained from the DNA. The repertoire includes some 240,000 clones, roughly 87% of them detected once, and less than 5% sits in the top ten. Germline assignment: CDR1 SEHNR and CDR2 FQNEAQ (reference sequence). The CDR3 has 15 residues. Losses at the gene ends were 0 bases for V and 2 bases for J; bases not matched to a gene: 4. Material for sequencing was peripheral blood. The receptor comes from a woman in her thirties or forties who had recovered from COVID-19. V is TRBV7-9 and J is TRBJ2-7, with TRBD2 matching 7 bases. The DNA for the CDR3 is TGTGCCAGCAGCTTAGCGTCCGGGGGGACCTACGAGCAGTACTTC. It is translated as CASSLASGGTYEQYF.